This T cell receptor beta chain originates from a study of PD-L1 blockade in urothelial cancer. Overall study: Prior regimens of chemotherapy numbered 0 to 3 per patient. Timepoints chosen for blood analysis were 3 weeks (second dose) and 6 weeks after treatment start. A median of approximately 140,000 T cells was found in the blood samples.

Sequencing used immunoSEQ multiplex PCR; TCRdb keeps in-frame clones, though not all of them. The data hold roughly 63,000 clones, with roughly 80% observed a single time. This sample's time point: pretreatment peripheral blood. The starting material was PBMCs, obtained around atezolizumab (anti-PD-L1) treatment. This clonotype was obtained from a man aged 65 to 85 with urothelial cancer.

The CDR3 nucleotides are TGTGCCAGCAGCTTAGGGGGGACACCCCGTTACGAGCAGTACTTC. This sequence encodes CASSLGGTPRYEQYF. The rearrangement uses TRBV11-3 and TRBJ2-7, with D possibly matching TRBD1 (6 bases). Trimming stripped 1 base from V and 4 bases from J, with 14 bases between. This CDR3 comprises 15 residues. Germline CDR1 is SGHNT and CDR2 is YENEEA.